The source of this T cell receptor (beta chain) is a study of human thymus T cells (TCRdb year 2020). Notes on the research overall: TCR alpha and beta repertoires from fewer than ten infant thymus samples and a few related peripheral blood samples were characterized in the study. Donor ages ranging from about 6 to 250 days were recorded, and a handful of male and a couple of female infants were included in the cohort.

What the research found in general, with its limitations: Highly overlapping thymic TCR repertoires among unrelated individuals were reported in the related research. Both the thymic and the peripheral blood repertoires appeared to show biased V and J gene segment usage. On average, approximately 800,000 unique TCRB clonotypes were obtained from thymus samples, compared with 70,000 to 90,000 from blood samples.

Trimming at the junction amounts to 1 base on V and 1 base on J, and the germline ends lie 22 bases apart. The CDR3 holds 19 amino acids from the cysteine to the phenylalanine. The retained sequence is limited to the CDR3, 57 bases, with the frame set at the first base. The germline V gene yields MDHEN for CDR1 and SYDVKM for CDR2. The immunoSEQ multiplex PCR assay was used to amplify the TCRB and TCRAD loci from a standardized amount of quality-controlled genomic DNA. Amplicons spanned the V(D)J region at a length sufficient to cover the CDR3 and identify V and J genes. The commercial immunoSEQ service was used to sequence amplicons on an Illumina platform. The authors' analysis ran thus. Primer bias and sequencing errors were corrected as previously described, and TCRAD and TCRB were defined on the basis of the IMGT database. Analysis of the repertoires was done with immunoSEQ Analyzer 3.0 and VDJTools and included basic statistics, V/J segment usage, diversity estimates, rarefaction and pairwise overlap. Diversity was estimated using the Chao1, ChaoE, Efron-Thisted, Shannon and inverse Simpson indices, and was also estimated on datasets down-sampled to the size of the smallest sample. Repertoire overlap was determined by strict matching of CDR3 nucleotide sequence, V gene and J gene, and Jaccard-based multidimensional scaling clustering was applied. Drawn from immuneACCESS, this table holds only the in-frame rearrangements with V and J called that TCRdb kept. Clones are partly lost; checked studies trace under half to an unresolved V gene and leave the rest unexplained. From that table come the V and J calls and clone size; the DNA was used to work out D and trimming. Here the sample has 60,000 to 75,000 clones; 95% occur a single time. The ten top clones hold around 0.037% of the sample.

Worth noting for this clone: No antigen is known for it. The record has no base qualities; no much larger clone is one base away.

Thymus tissue was collected as surgical resects that were removed during corrective cardiac surgery. Donors were immunologically healthy infants undergoing open corrective cardiac surgery for congenital heart defects in Finland. Thymocytes were mechanically released from the tissue and were stored as pellets of about 9-33 million cells at -70 degrees C. A QIAsymphony instrument was used to extract genomic DNA from frozen cell pellets. Sequenced sample: thymus tissue. The TCR originated in a girl in the first two years of life with a congenital heart defect but otherwise immunologically healthy. The chain was built from TRBV28 and TRBJ1-2; the D gene is possibly TRBD1, with 6 bases matching. The DNA reads as follows: TGTGCCAGCAGTTTATTTGAGGGGGGCGCCTACCGAGTTAACTATGGCTACACCTTC. This sequence encodes CASSLFEGGAYRVNYGYTF.